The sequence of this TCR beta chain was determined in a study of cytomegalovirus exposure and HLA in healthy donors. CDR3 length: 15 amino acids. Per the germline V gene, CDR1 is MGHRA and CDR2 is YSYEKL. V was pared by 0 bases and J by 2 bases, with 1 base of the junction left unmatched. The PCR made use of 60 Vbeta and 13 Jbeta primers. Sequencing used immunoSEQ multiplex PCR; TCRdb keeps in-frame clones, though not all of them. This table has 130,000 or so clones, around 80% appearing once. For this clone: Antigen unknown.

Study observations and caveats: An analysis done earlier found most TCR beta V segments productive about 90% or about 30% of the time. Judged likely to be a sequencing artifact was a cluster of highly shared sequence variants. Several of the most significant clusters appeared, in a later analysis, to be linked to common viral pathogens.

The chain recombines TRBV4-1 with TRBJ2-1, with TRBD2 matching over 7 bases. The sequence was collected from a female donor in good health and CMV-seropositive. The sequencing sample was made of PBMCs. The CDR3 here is CASSQDGTTYNEQFF. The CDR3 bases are TGCGCCAGCAGCCAAGACGGGACTACCTACAATGAGCAGTTCTTC.